Each of the 6 T cell receptor beta chains below was sequenced from the same sample in a study of shared clonotypes between healthy human individuals. The assay was immunoSEQ multiplex PCR, and TCRdb's table has in-frame clones only and misses some. Of roughly 1,000,000 clones in the sample, around three quarters were seen once. The sequencing input was memory CD4+ T cells from PBMCs. As to subset: CD45RA-negative fraction. These receptors all stem from a man aged 18 to 29 in good health. Some clones in this sample may be carry-over from other donors' samples.

This clone was picked up many times. This chain joins TRBV6-1 and TRBJ1-5; TRBD1 is a possible D gene (6 bases). Deletions cut 11 bases from V and 7 bases from J, with 18 bases between. The CDR3 length is 13 residues. Germline V CDR1 and CDR2: MNHNS, SASEGT. CDR3 DNA: TGTGCCGGACAGAGGGATGGGCGGCAGCCCCAGCATTTT. It yields the protein CAGQRDGRQPQHF.

A few counts support this clone. The gene calls are TRBV28 and TRBJ1-3; TRBD1 matches 9 bases. The CDR3 extends over 17 amino acids. Trimming removed 5 bases from V and 0 bases from J; junction bases left unmatched: 8. CDR1 is MDHEN and CDR2 is SYDVKM in the germline V gene. The CDR3, as DNA: TGTGCCAGCAGTCTTCGGACAGGGGACTTCTCTGGAAACACCATATATTTT. It codes for CASSLRTGDFSGNTIYF.

The chain has TRBV7-9 and TRBJ2-1; 7 nucleotides match TRBD2. CDR3 size: 15 residues. Trimming took 0 bases from V and 15 from J; bases not matched to a gene: 14. CDR1 is SEHNR, CDR2 FQNEAQ, per germline (reference sequence). DNA of the CDR3: TGTGCCAGCAGCTTAGCGGGGCGGGAGCCCCCGCTATGGTTCTTC. Translating it yields CASSLAGREPPLWFF.

Only a few counts were recorded for this clone. The DNA for the CDR3 is TGCGCCAGCAGCTCGGGACAGGGGGTCCCTGAAGCTTTCTTT. Translated: CASSSGQGVPEAFF. The V and J genes are TRBV5-1 and TRBJ1-1; TRBD1 matches at 11 bases. The V and J ends lost 3 bases and 6 bases, in that order; junction bases with no gene match: 4. The germline V gene encodes CDR1 SGHRS and CDR2 YFSETQ. This CDR3 has 14 residues. Full variable domain (missing parts from reference TRBV5-1 and TRBJ1-1): KAGVTQTPRYLIKTRGQQVTLSCSPISGHRSVSWYQQTPGQGLQFLFEYFSETQRNKGNFPGRFSGRQFSNSRSEMNVSTLELGDSALYLCASSSGQGVPEAFFGQGTRLTVV.

This rearrangement joins TRBV5-4 to TRBJ1-2; 7 bases align to TRBD1. Germline CDR1 is SGHNT and CDR2 is YYREEE (reference sequence). V was pared by 4 bases and J by 4 bases, with 10 bases of the junction left unmatched. The CDR3 runs 15 residues. DNA of the CDR3: TGTGCCAGCAGCCCGGGGGGACAGACCATCTATGGCTACACCTTC. Protein: CASSPGGQTIYGYTF.

The gene calls are TRBV11-3 and TRBJ2-1; 11 positions match TRBD2. V lost 3 bases, J lost 7 bases, and 5 bases stayed unmatched. This CDR3 has 15 amino acids. Germline V gene data show CDR1 as SGHNT and CDR2 as YENEEA. The chain's CDR3 is CASSFSGRGRNEQFF. In DNA form, the CDR3 reads TGTGCCAGCAGCTTTAGCGGGAGGGGGAGGAATGAGCAGTTCTTC.